Listed here are 27 T cell receptor beta chains from one sample, sequenced in a study of blood T cells in healthy people across ages. Together with a sample-barcoded 5' primer, a J-beta primer mix was included in a second PCR lasting roughly 6 to 12 cycles. TCRdb fed the 5' RACE reads into MiXCR, producing one record per CDR3 protein. The repertoire holds 1.5 million to 1.8 million distinct CDR3 sequences, around 40% seen once, with approximately 4% in the top ten. What was sequenced was blood. These receptors came from a woman younger than 35 in good health.

There are a few counts of this clonotype. The rearrangement joins TRBV6-6 to TRBJ2-7, with a weak D call TRBD2 (5 bases). CDR3 length: 12 residues. V was cut by 2 bases and J by 6 bases, with 8 bases left in between. Germline-derived CDR1 and CDR2 are MNHNY and SVGAGI (reference sequence). CDR3 DNA: TGTGCCAGCAGTTACAGGCTAGCCGAGCAGTACTTC. It is translated as CASSYRLAEQYF.

The chain joins TRBV20-1 to TRBJ2-7; TRBD2 matches at 12 bases. TRBJ2-5 matches the DNA end more closely, so the J call is doubtful. The CDR3 is made up of 15 amino acids. Germline CDR1 reads DFQATT; CDR2 reads SNEGSKA (reference sequence). In nucleotides, the CDR3 is TGCAGTGCCACCCTGGCTAGCGGGAGGGCAGAGACCCAGTACTTC. Amino acids: CSATLASGRAETQYF.

The gene calls are TRBV27 and TRBJ2-7, with D possibly TRBD2 on 6 matching bases. Germline V gives CDR1 MNHEY, CDR2 SMNVEV (reference sequence). Trimming stripped 6 bases from V and 5 bases from J, with 14 bases between. The CDR3 has 13 amino acids. CDR3 sequence: CASSRRGSDEQYF. DNA of the CDR3: TGTGCCAGCAGCCGCCGGGGGTCCGACGAGCAGTACTTC.

A note on this clonotype: A read error is likely, as this CDR3 ends without the conserved phenylalanine or tryptophan. The gene calls are TRBV29-1 and TRBJ2-1; the match to TRBD2 covers 11 bases. The DNA end is more similar to TRBJ2-7, so the J call may be wrong. The CDR3 length is 20 residues. Germline V gives CDR1 SQVTM, CDR2 ANQGSEA. The CDR3 DNA reads as TGCAGCGTTGAACCTCTACCCGGGACTAGCGGCGGATATAACTACAATGAGCAGTACTCC. This encodes CSVEPLPGTSGGYNYNEQYS.

This chain uses TRBV6-5 with TRBJ2-7, with 8 bases that match TRBD1. The V segment lost 6 bases and the J segment 0 bases; nucleotides outside the gene matches: 7. Germline CDR1 MNHEY, CDR2 SVGAGI. The CDR3 covers 15 residues. CDR3 in DNA: TGTGCCAGCAGGGGACAGGCAAATCCCTCCTACGAGCAGTACTTC. Residues: CASRGQANPSYEQYF.

This chain uses TRBV4-1 with TRBJ2-1, with unresolved D. V was cut by 8 bases and J by 5 bases, with 28 bases left in between. The CDR3 contains 18 residues. Germline V gene sequence: CDR1 MGHRA, CDR2 YSYEKL. The CDR3 protein is CASLWESLWSETNNEQFF. CDR3 bases: TGCGCCAGCCTCTGGGAAAGCCTTTGGTCGGAGACGAACAATGAGCAGTTCTTC.

There are a few counts of this clonotype. This chain joins TRBV7-3 and TRBJ2-2, with D perhaps matching TRBD1 (6 bases). Germline loops: CDR1 SGHTA, CDR2 FQGTGA. The CDR3 is made up of 15 amino acids. V was clipped by 2 bases and J by 3 bases, with 10 bases between them. The CDR3 loop reads CASSLWGRDTGELFF. CDR3 DNA sequence: TGTGCCAGCAGCTTATGGGGGCGCGACACCGGGGAGCTGTTTTTT.

A word on this clonotype: A much larger clonotype is one base distant, so this may be a read error. This chain links TRBV7-8 with TRBJ2-3, with D maybe TRBD2 (6 bases). Deletions cut 5 bases from V and 7 bases from J, with 10 bases between. The CDR3 totals 12 residues. Germline-derived CDR1 and CDR2 are SGHVS and FQNEAQ. The CDR3 nucleotides read TGTGCCAGCAGCCAAACTAGCCATACGCAGTATTTT. Translation: CASSQTSHTQYF.

V and J are TRBV3-1 and TRBJ1-6; D is uncertain. V lost 0 bases and J 0 bases, leaving 18 bases between the germline ends. The V gene's germline CDR1 is LGHDT and CDR2 YNNKEL (reference sequence). This CDR3 has 20 amino acids. The CDR3 DNA sequence: TGTGCCAGCAGCCAAGATCCCCAAACGAAGAGTTACTCCTATAATTCACCCCTCCACTTT. Translated, it gives CASSQDPQTKSYSYNSPLHF.

V and J are TRBV6-2 or TRBV6-3 and TRBJ2-1, with TRBD2 matching over 9 bases. There are 16 residues in the CDR3. With 0 bases clipped from V and 7 bases from J, the junction kept 7 bases outside the gene matches. Germline-derived CDR1 and CDR2 are MNHEY and SVGEGT. CDR3 sequence: CASSYSPSGALNEQFF. The DNA of the CDR3 is TGTGCCAGCAGTTACTCGCCTAGCGGGGCGTTAAATGAGCAGTTCTTC.

V usage is TRBV12-3 or TRBV12-4 and J usage is TRBJ1-1; tentative D call: TRBD1 (6 bases). The CDR3 has 14 residues. Trimming left V 6 bases short and J 0 bases short, with 11 bases between. The CDR3 coding sequence is TGTGCCAGCAGCGGGGGGGCCATGAACACTGAAGCTTTCTTT. The encoded protein is CASSGGAMNTEAFF.

The V and J genes are TRBV6-2 or TRBV6-3 and TRBJ2-1; 8 nucleotides align to TRBD1. V was clipped by 6 bases and J by 0 bases; unmatched bases: 7. The CDR3 has 16 residues. Germline V lookup: CDR1 MNHEY, CDR2 SVGEGT. Written as DNA, the CDR3 is TGTGCCAGCAGCCGAGAGGACAGGGCCTCCTACAATGAGCAGTTCTTC. Its protein is CASSREDRASYNEQFF.

The chain uses TRBV7-2 and TRBJ1-2; no clear D gene. V lost 2 bases, J lost 4 bases, and 11 bases lay in between. Germline V gene lookup returns CDR1 SGHTA and CDR2 FQGNSA. The CDR3 loop spans 14 amino acids. Written as DNA, the CDR3 is TGTGCCAGCAGCTTACCCCGGCAGGCCTATGGCTACACCTTC. It yields the protein CASSLPRQAYGYTF.

In this sample, this clonotype turned up a few times. The chain joins TRBV20-1 to TRBJ1-4; D ambiguous. V was pared by 5 bases and J by 8 bases, with 9 bases between. The CDR3 has 11 residues. Germline-derived CDR1 and CDR2 are DFQATT and SNEGSKA (reference sequence). As DNA, the CDR3 is TGCAGTGCTCCCCTTTGGGAAAAACTGTTTTTT. This codes for CSAPLWEKLFF.

The J gene is TRBJ2-1, the V gene TRBV14; tentative D call: TRBD2 (5 bases). CDR3 length: 16 residues. The germline V gene has CDR1 SGHDN and CDR2 FVKESK. The V and J ends lost 1 base and 7 bases respectively, with 17 bases between them. The CDR3 protein is CASSQGFGRLTNEQFF. The CDR3 DNA follows: TGTGCCAGCAGCCAAGGCTTTGGAAGACTAACTAATGAGCAGTTCTTC.

The chain couples TRBV25-1 to TRBJ2-3, with 10 positions matching TRBD1. CDR3 length equals 14 residues. Unmatched junction bases numbered 3, after V lost 3 bases and J lost 6 bases. The germline CDR1 and CDR2 sequences are MGHDK and SYGVNS. The DNA for the CDR3 is TGTGCCAGCAGTGACGACAGGGGGCATGATACGCAGTATTTT. Its translation: CASSDDRGHDTQYF.

The chain recombines TRBV27 with TRBJ2-7, with D perhaps TRBD2 (6 bases). The DNA end is more similar to TRBJ2-5, so the J call may be wrong. Germline CDR1 is MNHEY and CDR2 is SMNVEV (reference sequence). The CDR3 is made up of 17 amino acids. CDR3 nucleotides: TGTGCCAGCAGTTTAGCCCCGCCAGCCAGGGCGGGGGAGACCCAGTACTTC. Its protein product is CASSLAPPARAGETQYF.

This clonotype was picked up a small number of times. The V and J genes are TRBV9 and TRBJ2-7, with D hard to call. Per germline, CDR1 SGDLS and CDR2 YYNGEE. Trimming took 0 bases from V and 2 from J, leaving 9 bases between them. This CDR3 is built from 14 residues. The DNA of the CDR3 is TGTGCCAGCAGCGTAGGCGGTATCCCCTACGAGCAGTACTTC. This encodes CASSVGGIPYEQYF.

V is TRBV20-1 and J is TRBJ2-7; 10 bases map to TRBD2. V lost 1 base to trimming and J lost 6 bases; unmatched junction nucleotides: 6. The CDR3 length is 14 residues. Germline V gene lookup returns CDR1 DFQATT and CDR2 SNEGSKA (reference sequence). The CDR3 loop reads CSARGAGGLGEQYF. CDR3 coding DNA: TGCAGTGCTAGAGGAGCGGGAGGGCTGGGCGAGCAGTACTTC.

The chain couples TRBV20-1 to TRBJ2-7; 9 bases fit TRBD2. This CDR3 is 15 amino acids long. Germline V gene data show CDR1 as DFQATT and CDR2 as SNEGSKA (reference sequence). Unmatched junction bases numbered 11, after V lost 1 base and J lost 7 bases. The CDR3 nucleotides are TGCAGTGCTAGAGGCGCTAGCGGGGACTACAATGAGCAGTACTTC. It translates to CSARGASGDYNEQYF.

This rearrangement joins TRBV29-1 to TRBJ2-6; D ambiguous. The germline V gene has CDR1 SQVTM and CDR2 ANQGSEA. Trimming took off 6 bases at V and 0 bases at J, with 9 bases between the two ends. This CDR3 spans 14 amino acids. The CDR3 DNA is TGCAGCGTCGTGTCCGGCTCTGGGGCCAACGTCCTGACTTTC. Translation: CSVVSGSGANVLTF.

The chain combines TRBV7-2 with TRBJ2-7; D not certain. Looked up from germline, CDR1 is SGHTA and CDR2 is FQGNSA. V was cut by 7 bases and J by 0 bases, with 7 bases left in between. The CDR3 loop spans 12 amino acids. The CDR3, as DNA: TGTGCCAGCATGGAGAGCTCCTACGAGCAGTACTTC. Its translation is CASMESSYEQYF.

This rearrangement joins TRBV27 to TRBJ1-2, with a weak D call TRBD1 (6 bases). The germline V gene encodes CDR1 MNHEY and CDR2 SMNVEV (reference sequence). This CDR3 has 12 residues. V lost 8 bases and J 5 bases, leaving 12 bases between the germline ends. The CDR3 region is CASYRVRYGYTF. CDR3 coding DNA: TGTGCCAGCTACAGGGTTCGATATGGCTACACCTTC.

This chain uses TRBV9 with TRBJ2-2; D uncertain. Per germline, CDR1 SGDLS and CDR2 YYNGEE. This CDR3 is built from 12 residues. Trimming removed 2 bases from V and 3 bases from J, with 2 bases in between. CDR3 sequence (DNA): TGTGCCAGCAGCGTCGACACCGGGGAGCTGTTTTTT. It yields the protein CASSVDTGELFF.

The table lists this clonotype with a few counts. The genes are TRBV2 and TRBJ1-1; 8 bases line up with TRBD1. V was clipped by 4 bases and J by 0 bases; unmatched bases: 7. The CDR3 covers 16 residues. Germline-derived CDR1 and CDR2 are SNHLY and FYNNEI. CDR3 sequence reads: CASSVAGQAMNTEAFF. CDR3 DNA: TGTGCCAGCAGTGTTGCGGGACAGGCGATGAACACTGAAGCTTTCTTT. Based on the CDR3 plus reference TRBV2 and TRBJ1-1, the full variable domain is EPEVTQTPSHQVTQMGQEVILRCVPISNHLYFYWYRQILGQKVEFLVSFYNNEISEKSEIFDDQFSVERPDGSNFTLKIRSTKLEDSAMYFCASSVAGQAMNTEAFFGQGTRLTVV.

The rearrangement joins TRBV28 to TRBJ2-3, with D perhaps TRBD2 (6 bases). CDR3 length: 14 residues. Per the germline V gene, CDR1 is MDHEN and CDR2 is SYDVKM. The V and J ends lost 6 bases and 6 bases respectively, with 16 bases between them. DNA for the CDR3: TGTGCCAGCAGCCTGCGGGACGACACGGATACGCAGTATTTT. Its protein product is CASSLRDDTDTQYF.

The rearrangement links TRBV20-1 to TRBJ2-1; TRBD1 matches at 9 bases. The CDR3 is 15 amino acids. Germline CDR1 DFQATT, CDR2 SNEGSKA (reference sequence). J was trimmed by 5 bases and V by 3 bases; bases with no gene match: 8. CDR3 region: CSASQDRGKDNEQFF. The DNA of the CDR3 is TGCAGTGCTAGCCAGGACAGGGGAAAAGACAATGAGCAGTTCTTC.